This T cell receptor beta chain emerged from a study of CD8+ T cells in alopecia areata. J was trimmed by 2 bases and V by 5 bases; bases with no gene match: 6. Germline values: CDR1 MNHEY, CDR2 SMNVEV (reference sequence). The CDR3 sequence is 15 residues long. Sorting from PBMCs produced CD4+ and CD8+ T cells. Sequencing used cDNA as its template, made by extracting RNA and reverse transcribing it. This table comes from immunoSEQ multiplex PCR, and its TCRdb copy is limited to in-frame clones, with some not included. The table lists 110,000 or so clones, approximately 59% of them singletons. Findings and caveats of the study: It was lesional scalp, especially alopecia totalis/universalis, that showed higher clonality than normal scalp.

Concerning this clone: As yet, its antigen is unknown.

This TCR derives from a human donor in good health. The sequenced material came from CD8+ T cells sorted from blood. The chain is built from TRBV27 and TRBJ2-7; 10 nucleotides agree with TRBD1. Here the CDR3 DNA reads TGTGCCAGCAGTGGGGGACAGGGGCTCACCTACGAGCAGTACTTC. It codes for CASSGGQGLTYEQYF.